This T cell receptor beta chain derives from a study of radiation and T cells in renal cell carcinoma. Overall study context: Nephrectomy followed 15 Gy stereotactic body radiation by 4 weeks.

Described time point: baseline pretreatment blood. Specified treatment: 15 Gy SBRT to primary tumor, nephrectomy 4 weeks later. Radiation-treated patients gave blood at baseline, week 2 and week 4. General study points: Top tumor clonotypes rose in blood 2 weeks post-radiation, then contracted.

Profiled with immunoSEQ multiplex PCR; TCRdb holds only in-frame clones, not every one. The repertoire holds 150,000 or so clones, with roughly nine tenths as singletons. With regard to this clone: The antigen is not known.

Germline-derived CDR1 and CDR2 are LGHNA and YNFKEQ. J was trimmed by 0 bases and V by 1 base; bases with no gene match: 8. The CDR3 has 18 residues. V and J are TRBV4-2 and TRBJ1-5; 8 bases are shared with TRBD1. Sequences were derived from blood, sampled from a patient whose treatment included radiotherapy and nephrectomy. This TCR was sampled from a woman aged 70 to 79 with renal cell carcinoma. The CDR3 nucleotides are TGTGCCAGCAGCCAAGCGCTGGACAGGGATTATAGCAATCAGCCCCAGCATTTT. It specifies CASSQALDRDYSNQPQHF.